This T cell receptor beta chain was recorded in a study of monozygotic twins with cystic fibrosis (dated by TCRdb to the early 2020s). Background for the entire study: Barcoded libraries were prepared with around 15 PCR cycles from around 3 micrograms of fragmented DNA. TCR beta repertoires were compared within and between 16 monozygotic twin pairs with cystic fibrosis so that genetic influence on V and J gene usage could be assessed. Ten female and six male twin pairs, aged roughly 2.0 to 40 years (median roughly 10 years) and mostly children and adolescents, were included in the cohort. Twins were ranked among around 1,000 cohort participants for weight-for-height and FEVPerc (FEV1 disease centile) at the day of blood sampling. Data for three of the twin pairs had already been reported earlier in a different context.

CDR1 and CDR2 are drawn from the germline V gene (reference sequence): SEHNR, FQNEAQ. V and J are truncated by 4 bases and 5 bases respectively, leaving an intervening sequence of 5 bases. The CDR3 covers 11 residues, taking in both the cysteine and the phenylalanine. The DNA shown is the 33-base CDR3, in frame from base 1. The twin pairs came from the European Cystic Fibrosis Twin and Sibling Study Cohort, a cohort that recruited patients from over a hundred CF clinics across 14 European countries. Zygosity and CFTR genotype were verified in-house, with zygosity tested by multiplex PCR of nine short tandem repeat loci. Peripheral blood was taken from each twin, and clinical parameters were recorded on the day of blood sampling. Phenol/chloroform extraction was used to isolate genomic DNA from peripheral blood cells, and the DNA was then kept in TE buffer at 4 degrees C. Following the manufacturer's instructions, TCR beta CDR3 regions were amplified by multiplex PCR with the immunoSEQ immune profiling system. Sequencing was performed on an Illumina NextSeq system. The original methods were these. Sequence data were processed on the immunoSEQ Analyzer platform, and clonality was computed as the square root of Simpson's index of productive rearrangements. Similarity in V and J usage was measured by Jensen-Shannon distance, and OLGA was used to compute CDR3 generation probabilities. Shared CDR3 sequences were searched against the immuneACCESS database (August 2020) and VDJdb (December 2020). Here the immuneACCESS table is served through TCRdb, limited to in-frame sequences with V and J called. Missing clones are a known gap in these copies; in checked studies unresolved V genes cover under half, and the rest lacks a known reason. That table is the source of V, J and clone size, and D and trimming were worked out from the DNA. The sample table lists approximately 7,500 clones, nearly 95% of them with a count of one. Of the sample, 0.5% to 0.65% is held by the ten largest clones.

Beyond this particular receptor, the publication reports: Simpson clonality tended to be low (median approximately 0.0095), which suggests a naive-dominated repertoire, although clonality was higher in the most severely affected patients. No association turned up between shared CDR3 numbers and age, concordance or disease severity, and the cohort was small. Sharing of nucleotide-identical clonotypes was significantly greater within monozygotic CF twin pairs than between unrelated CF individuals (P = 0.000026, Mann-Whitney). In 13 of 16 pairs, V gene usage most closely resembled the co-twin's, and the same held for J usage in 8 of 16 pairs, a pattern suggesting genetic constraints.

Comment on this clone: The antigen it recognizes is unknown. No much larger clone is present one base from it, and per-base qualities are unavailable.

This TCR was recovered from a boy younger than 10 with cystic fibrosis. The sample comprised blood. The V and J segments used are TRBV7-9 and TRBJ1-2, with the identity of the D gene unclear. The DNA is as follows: TGTGCCAGCAGCTCGCTGTATGGCTACACCTTC. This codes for CASSSLYGYTF.